These T cell receptor beta chains were read from a single sample in a study of vaccination effects on CD4 cells after COVID-19. Some clones are missing from TCRdb's copy, which holds only in-frame ones; the method was immunoSEQ multiplex PCR. The table lists 45,000 to 55,000 clones, 70% of them singletons, with about 7% in the top ten. No antigen has been identified for these receptors. Here the sequenced sample was CD4+ T cells from PBMCs cultured without peptide, taken after COVID-19 vaccination. These receptors originate from a human donor who received a COVID-19 vaccine. Both conserved end residues are part of each CDR3. A D gene is named only where the DNA matches it firmly. Expanded clones get a size class; other rows say once, few or many, or leave the size out.

CDR3nt: TGTGCCATCAGTGAGGGACGGACCACCTCTGGAAACACCATATATTTT
CDR3aa: CAISEGRTTSGNTIYF
d_gene: -
abundance: -
j_gene: TRBJ1-3
v_gene: TRBV10-3

CDR3nt: TGTGCCAGCGGCAAAGGGGTATCAGTTGAAAAACTGTTTTTT
CDR3aa: CASGKGVSVEKLFF
d_gene: -
abundance: -
j_gene: TRBJ1-4
v_gene: TRBV6-5

CDR3nt: TGTGCCAGCAGGGCTGCGGGCTTTAACTATGGCTACACCTTC
CDR3aa: CASRAAGFNYGYTF
d_gene: -
abundance: -
j_gene: TRBJ1-2
v_gene: TRBV5-6

CDR3nt: TGTGCCAGCAGCCAGGGTGGGACAGGGCCTACCGGGGAGCTGTTTTTT
CDR3aa: CASSQGGTGPTGELFF
d_gene: TRBD1
abundance: few
j_gene: TRBJ2-2
v_gene: TRBV11-3

CDR3nt: TGCGCCAGCGGGACTTCCAACTCCTACGAGCAGTACTTC
CDR3aa: CASGTSNSYEQYF
d_gene: -
abundance: -
j_gene: TRBJ2-7
v_gene: TRBV5-1

CDR3nt: TGTGCCAGTCTCAGCCGGAACAATCAGCCCCAGCATTTT
CDR3aa: CASLSRNNQPQHF
d_gene: -
abundance: -
j_gene: TRBJ1-5
v_gene: TRBV19

CDR3nt: TGTGCCAGCAGCCCGGACATTGGCCCGTTGCATTTT
CDR3aa: CASSPDIGPLHF
d_gene: -
abundance: -
j_gene: TRBJ1-5
v_gene: TRBV3-1/TRBV3-2

CDR3nt: TGCGCCAGCAGCACCGGACTGAACACCGGGGAGCTGTTTTTT
CDR3aa: CASSTGLNTGELFF
d_gene: -
abundance: -
j_gene: TRBJ2-2
v_gene: TRBV5-1

CDR3nt: TGTGCCAGCAGTTATGCGGGGGGTCAAGAGACCCAGTACTTC
CDR3aa: CASSYAGGQETQYF
d_gene: TRBD2
abundance: once
j_gene: TRBJ2-5
v_gene: TRBV6-5

CDR3nt: TGTGCCAGCAGTGAAATTTTAGTTTCCAATGAGCAGTTCTTC
CDR3aa: CASSEILVSNEQFF
d_gene: -
abundance: few
j_gene: TRBJ2-1
v_gene: TRBV2

CDR3nt: TGTGCCAGCAGTGAAATTCTGGGGGTAGCGGGGGCCACCTACGAGCAGTACTTC
CDR3aa: CASSEILGVAGATYEQYF
d_gene: TRBD2
abundance: -
j_gene: TRBJ2-7
v_gene: TRBV6-1

CDR3nt: TGTGCCACCAGCAGAGATTTGGGGTACCTTCAGAACACTGAAGCTTTCTTT
CDR3aa: CATSRDLGYLQNTEAFF
d_gene: -
abundance: -
j_gene: TRBJ1-1
v_gene: TRBV15

CDR3nt: TGCGCCAGCGCCTGGACAGGGGGCTTCGGGACCGGGGAGCTGTTTTTT
CDR3aa: CASAWTGGFGTGELFF
d_gene: TRBD1
abundance: -
j_gene: TRBJ2-2
v_gene: TRBV5-1

CDR3nt: TGTGCCAGCAGAGGGACAGGACGGTCCGGCGCTGAAGCTTTCTTT
CDR3aa: CASRGTGRSGAEAFF
d_gene: TRBD1
abundance: -
j_gene: TRBJ1-1
v_gene: TRBV6-5

CDR3nt: TGTGCCAGCAGAGACGACAGAGGCCCCGGAAACACCATATATTTT
CDR3aa: CASRDDRGPGNTIYF
d_gene: -
abundance: -
j_gene: TRBJ1-3
v_gene: TRBV11-2

CDR3nt: TGTGCCAGCACCGGTAGCGGGGCCGCGAACACCGGGGAGCTGTTTTTT
CDR3aa: CASTGSGAANTGELFF
d_gene: TRBD2
abundance: -
j_gene: TRBJ2-2
v_gene: TRBV27

CDR3nt: TGCAGCGTCGCTCGACAGCTCTCCTACGAGCAGTACTTC
CDR3aa: CSVARQLSYEQYF
d_gene: -
abundance: -
j_gene: TRBJ2-7
v_gene: TRBV29-1

CDR3nt: TGCAGCGGGAACAGGGGAGCGAACACTGAAGCTTTCTTT
CDR3aa: CSGNRGANTEAFF
d_gene: TRBD1
abundance: -
j_gene: TRBJ1-1
v_gene: TRBV29-1

CDR3nt: TGTGCCACCAGGGACCGTACACCGCGCGGCTCCTACGAGCAGTACTTC
CDR3aa: CATRDRTPRGSYEQYF
d_gene: -
abundance: -
j_gene: TRBJ2-7
v_gene: TRBV10-3

CDR3nt: TGTGCCAGCAGCTCCGGACGCAACACTGAAGCTTTCTTT
CDR3aa: CASSSGRNTEAFF
d_gene: -
abundance: -
j_gene: TRBJ1-1
v_gene: TRBV7-2

CDR3nt: TGTGCCAGCAGCCGAAACAGGGAGGTGGAAGCTTTCTTT
CDR3aa: CASSRNREVEAFF
d_gene: -
abundance: -
j_gene: TRBJ1-1
v_gene: TRBV3-1/TRBV3-2

CDR3nt: TGTGCCAGCAGCCTAGGAGGCCTGCGCACTGAAGCTTTCTTT
CDR3aa: CASSLGGLRTEAFF
d_gene: -
abundance: -
j_gene: TRBJ1-1
v_gene: TRBV7-9

CDR3nt: TGTGCCAGCAGCCGGGACGGGATTTCCCAGTACTTC
CDR3aa: CASSRDGISQYF
d_gene: -
abundance: -
j_gene: TRBJ2-5
v_gene: TRBV9

CDR3nt: TGTGCCAGCAGTGACCGACAGGGGGTCACTAATGAAAAACTGTTTTTT
CDR3aa: CASSDRQGVTNEKLFF
d_gene: TRBD1
abundance: -
j_gene: TRBJ1-4
v_gene: TRBV6-1

CDR3nt: TGTGCCAGCAGCTTGGTATTCCGCGGAAAGAAGCCCTACGAGCAGTACTTC
CDR3aa: CASSLVFRGKKPYEQYF
d_gene: -
abundance: -
j_gene: TRBJ2-7
v_gene: TRBV5-6

CDR3nt: TGCGCCAGCAGCTTGGATTCCTCAGGGGCGGGGGCTTTCTTT
CDR3aa: CASSLDSSGAGAFF
d_gene: -
abundance: -
j_gene: TRBJ1-1
v_gene: TRBV5-1

CDR3nt: TGTGCCAGCAGAAACAGGAACACCGGGGAGCTGTTTTTT
CDR3aa: CASRNRNTGELFF
d_gene: -
abundance: -
j_gene: TRBJ2-2
v_gene: TRBV27

CDR3nt: TGTGCCAGCAGTTACGCGAACAAGGGTGGCTACACCTTC
CDR3aa: CASSYANKGGYTF
d_gene: -
abundance: -
j_gene: TRBJ1-2
v_gene: TRBV6-5

CDR3nt: TGCGCCAGCAGGGAGACAGGGCTCTCTAATGAAAAACTGTTTTTT
CDR3aa: CASRETGLSNEKLFF
d_gene: TRBD1
abundance: -
j_gene: TRBJ1-4
v_gene: TRBV5-1

CDR3nt: TGTGCCAGCAGCCAAGATCTCGTCAGGGTAGGTAATCAGCCCCAGCATTTT
CDR3aa: CASSQDLVRVGNQPQHF
d_gene: -
abundance: -
j_gene: TRBJ1-5
v_gene: TRBV3-1/TRBV3-2

CDR3nt: TGTGCCAGCAGCCAAGATACGGGACAGCGCTATGGCTACACCTTC
CDR3aa: CASSQDTGQRYGYTF
d_gene: TRBD1
abundance: few
j_gene: TRBJ1-2
v_gene: TRBV3-1/TRBV3-2

CDR3nt: TGTGCCAGCAGTTACTCGAGTCAAGCACCACCCCTCCACTTT
CDR3aa: CASSYSSQAPPLHF
d_gene: -
abundance: -
j_gene: TRBJ1-6
v_gene: TRBV6-2/TRBV6-3

CDR3nt: TGTGCCAGCCAGGGGGGACGAGGTAATACAGATACGCAGTATTTT
CDR3aa: CASQGGRGNTDTQYF
d_gene: -
abundance: -
j_gene: TRBJ2-3
v_gene: TRBV6-5

CDR3nt: TGTGCCAGTACTTCCACTGCGGGAGGGATCTCTGGGGCCAACGTCCTGACTTTC
CDR3aa: CASTSTAGGISGANVLTF
d_gene: TRBD2
abundance: -
j_gene: TRBJ2-6
v_gene: TRBV19

CDR3nt: TGCAGCGTTGAACCTGCTTCTGAAGCTTTCTTT
CDR3aa: CSVEPASEAFF
d_gene: -
abundance: -
j_gene: TRBJ1-1
v_gene: TRBV29-1

CDR3nt: TGTGCCAGCAGTCAGCAGGGGGAGTATCAGCCCCAGCATTTT
CDR3aa: CASSQQGEYQPQHF
d_gene: TRBD1
abundance: -
j_gene: TRBJ1-5
v_gene: TRBV2

CDR3nt: TGTGCCAGCAGCTTAGCGGCGGGCTGGGACTATGGCTACACCTTC
CDR3aa: CASSLAAGWDYGYTF
d_gene: -
abundance: -
j_gene: TRBJ1-2
v_gene: TRBV7-8

CDR3nt: TGTGCCAGCAGCCAAGGGGGACAGTTCCAGAACACTGAAGCTTTCTTT
CDR3aa: CASSQGGQFQNTEAFF
d_gene: TRBD1
abundance: -
j_gene: TRBJ1-1
v_gene: TRBV3-1/TRBV3-2

CDR3nt: TGCGCCAGCAGCTTGGGTGGCTCCTCCTACAATGAGCAGTTCTTC
CDR3aa: CASSLGGSSYNEQFF
d_gene: -
abundance: -
j_gene: TRBJ2-1
v_gene: TRBV5-1

CDR3nt: TGTGCCAGCAGCCCGTTGGGGTGGGGGCAGCCCCAGCATTTT
CDR3aa: CASSPLGWGQPQHF
d_gene: -
abundance: -
j_gene: TRBJ1-5
v_gene: TRBV7-2

CDR3nt: TGTGCCAGCAGGGGGGCCGGTTACAGCAATCAGCCCCAGCATTTT
CDR3aa: CASRGAGYSNQPQHF
d_gene: -
abundance: -
j_gene: TRBJ1-5
v_gene: TRBV6-5

CDR3nt: TGTGCCAGCAGTTACCAGAGGGACAGGGGGCTACGCCGGACTTCACCCCTCCACTTT
CDR3aa: CASSYQRDRGLRRTSPLHF
d_gene: TRBD1
abundance: -
j_gene: TRBJ1-6
v_gene: TRBV6-2/TRBV6-3

CDR3nt: TGTGCCAGCAGTGTTCTCGCTAATCAGCCCCAGCATTTT
CDR3aa: CASSVLANQPQHF
d_gene: -
abundance: -
j_gene: TRBJ1-5
v_gene: TRBV2

CDR3nt: TGCGCCAGCAGTCAGTCCACTGATGGCTACACCTTC
CDR3aa: CASSQSTDGYTF
d_gene: -
abundance: -
j_gene: TRBJ1-2
v_gene: TRBV23-1

CDR3nt: TGTGCCAGCAGTGAATATGGGCAGGGAAATGAAAAACTGTTTTTT
CDR3aa: CASSEYGQGNEKLFF
d_gene: -
abundance: -
j_gene: TRBJ1-4
v_gene: TRBV25-1

CDR3nt: TGCGCCAGCAGCTTGTCGCGGGAGGGCCCGTACGAGCAGTACTTC
CDR3aa: CASSLSREGPYEQYF
d_gene: TRBD2
abundance: -
j_gene: TRBJ2-7
v_gene: TRBV5-1

CDR3nt: TGTGCCAGCAGCCAAGGGGGAGGGACCCAGTACTTC
CDR3aa: CASSQGGGTQYF
d_gene: -
abundance: -
j_gene: TRBJ2-5
v_gene: TRBV3-1/TRBV3-2

CDR3nt: TGTGCCAGTAGTAGAGAGACAGGGGCCTACGAGCAGTACTTC
CDR3aa: CASSRETGAYEQYF
d_gene: TRBD1
abundance: -
j_gene: TRBJ2-7
v_gene: TRBV19

CDR3nt: TGTGCCAGCAGCCAAGATACCGGCCCCCAAGAGACCCAGTACTTC
CDR3aa: CASSQDTGPQETQYF
d_gene: -
abundance: -
j_gene: TRBJ2-5
v_gene: TRBV3-1/TRBV3-2

CDR3nt: TGTGCCAGCAGCTTAGAGCTGGACAGTTTGAGCACTGAAGCTTTCTTT
CDR3aa: CASSLELDSLSTEAFF
d_gene: -
abundance: few
j_gene: TRBJ1-1
v_gene: TRBV11-2

CDR3nt: TGTGCCAGTAGCCCCAAGACAGGCTCCTACGAGCAGTACTTC
CDR3aa: CASSPKTGSYEQYF
d_gene: -
abundance: once
j_gene: TRBJ2-7
v_gene: TRBV19

CDR3nt: TGTGCCAGCAGCCTCCGGACTAGCGGGATGATCGGGGAGCTGTTTTTT
CDR3aa: CASSLRTSGMIGELFF
d_gene: TRBD2
abundance: -
j_gene: TRBJ2-2
v_gene: TRBV11-2

CDR3nt: TGTGCCAGCAACCCGACAGGAGGATCCGAGCAGTACTTC
CDR3aa: CASNPTGGSEQYF
d_gene: -
abundance: -
j_gene: TRBJ2-7
v_gene: TRBV6-5

CDR3nt: TGTGCCAGCAGCTTAAGCTCCAATGAGCAGTTCTTC
CDR3aa: CASSLSSNEQFF
d_gene: -
abundance: -
j_gene: TRBJ2-1
v_gene: TRBV7-9

CDR3nt: TGTGCCAGCAGCGTCTTCCAAAGGAGTTTAGGTGAGCAGTTCTTC
CDR3aa: CASSVFQRSLGEQFF
d_gene: -
abundance: -
j_gene: TRBJ2-1
v_gene: TRBV9

CDR3nt: TGTGCCAGCGGGATACCAGATACGCAGTATTTT
CDR3aa: CASGIPDTQYF
d_gene: -
abundance: few
j_gene: TRBJ2-3
v_gene: TRBV3-1/TRBV3-2

CDR3nt: TGTGCCAGCAGCTTAGGGGGGGGTATAACTAGCACAGATACGCAGTATTTT
CDR3aa: CASSLGGGITSTDTQYF
d_gene: TRBD2
abundance: few
j_gene: TRBJ2-3
v_gene: TRBV7-8

CDR3nt: TGCGCCAGCAGGATGAACAGGAACACTGAAGCTTTCTTT
CDR3aa: CASRMNRNTEAFF
d_gene: -
abundance: -
j_gene: TRBJ1-1
v_gene: TRBV10-1

CDR3nt: TGCGCCAGCAGCTTGAAGGGACAGGGGGGTTCACCCCTCCACTTT
CDR3aa: CASSLKGQGGSPLHF
d_gene: TRBD1
abundance: -
j_gene: TRBJ1-6
v_gene: TRBV5-1